This TCR beta chain was captured by sequencing in a study of neurological immune-mediated disorders. A single record per CDR3 protein comes from TCRdb applying MiXCR to the 5' RACE reads. The sample lists approximately 70,000 distinct CDR3 sequences; roughly a tenth were seen once. Whole-study findings and limits: Multiple sclerosis patients had less TCR clonal expansion than even healthy controls, unlike HTLV-1-associated myelopathy.

Sample time point: longitudinal time-point 1 (baseline). Ten or more counts support this clonotype. The antigen is unknown. The source material was PBMCs. This clonotype originated in a man younger than 45 in good health.

The CDR3 sequence is CASSLARGLNEQFF. Written as DNA, the CDR3 is TGTGCCAGCAGCTTGGCGCGTGGGTTGAATGAGCAGTTCTTC. V and J are TRBV7-9 and TRBJ2-1; D unclear. CDR3 size: 14 residues. Looked up from germline, CDR1 is SEHNR and CDR2 is FQNEAQ (reference sequence). V lost 3 bases and J 7 bases, leaving 13 bases between the germline ends.